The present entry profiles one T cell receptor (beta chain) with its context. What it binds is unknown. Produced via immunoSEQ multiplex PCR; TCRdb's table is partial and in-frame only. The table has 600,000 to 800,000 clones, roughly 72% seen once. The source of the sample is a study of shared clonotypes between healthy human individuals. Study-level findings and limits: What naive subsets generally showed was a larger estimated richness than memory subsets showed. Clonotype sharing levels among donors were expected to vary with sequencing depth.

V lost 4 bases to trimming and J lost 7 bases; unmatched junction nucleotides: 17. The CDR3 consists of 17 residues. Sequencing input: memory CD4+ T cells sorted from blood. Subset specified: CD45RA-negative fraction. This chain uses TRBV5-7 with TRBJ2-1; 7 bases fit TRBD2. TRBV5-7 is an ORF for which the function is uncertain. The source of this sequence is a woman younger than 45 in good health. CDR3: CASSPHPVGGSRNEQFF. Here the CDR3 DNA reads TGTGCCAGCAGCCCCCATCCCGTCGGCGGGAGTAGGAATGAGCAGTTCTTC.